The clone carrying this TCR beta chain qualifies as medium-sized. Its matching antigen is unknown. Study results and caveats: Tumor memory CD4+ T cell TCR gene usage was found to cluster with blood and lymph node memory CD4+ cells and with lymph node naive CD4+ cells. Naive CD4+ cells shared about 13% of tumor Treg sequences.

The sorted Tregs were CD4+CD25+CD127-/low cells. V was clipped by 4 bases and J by 0 bases, with 0 bases between them. The CDR3 consists of 11 residues. TRBV12-4/TRBJ1-2 clonotypes were amplified with adaptor-ligated barcode primers. TCRdb ran MiXCR on the multiplex PCR reads and lists one entry per CDR3 protein. The repertoire holds 2,000 to 2,500 distinct CDR3 sequences, with about 2.6% as singletons. The V gene is TRBV12-3 or TRBV12-4, the J gene TRBJ1-2; D remains unclear. The sample taken for sequencing was tumor-infiltrating Tregs sorted from the breast tumor. The sequence was collected from a female donor with breast cancer. This CDR3 reads CASSSNYGYTF. In nucleotides, the CDR3 is TGTGCCAGCAGTTCTAACTATGGCTACACCTTC.